The TCR beta chain described here comes from a study of blood T cells in healthy people across ages. Study findings and constraints: Unsorted PBMC input precluded a conclusive naive versus antigen-experienced comparison.

The length of the CDR3 is 21 residues. The trim removed 3 bases at V and 2 bases at J, leaving 22 bases unmatched. CDR1 is MDHEN, CDR2 SYDVKM, per germline. Combining a sample-barcoded 5' primer with a J-beta primer mix, a second PCR ran for roughly 6 to 12 cycles. Individual samples furnished no less than 2.5 million CDR3-containing paired-end reads apiece. TCRdb analysed the 5' RACE reads with MiXCR anew, one entry per CDR3 protein. The table has 1.5 million to 2 million distinct CDR3 sequences, roughly 30% seen once. This clonotype has more than one count but fewer than ten. Its antigen is not identified. Around 9 milliliters of peripheral blood were drawn from each donor into EDTA-treated tubes.

This clonotype originated in a woman aged 25-40 years in good health. The specimen was blood. V and J are TRBV28 and TRBJ1-5; TRBD1 agrees at 7 bases. Here the CDR3 DNA reads TGTGCCAGCAGTTTGTCGGGCTTAGGGGCAGGCAGGGGGATTCGCAATCAGCCCCAGCATTTT. It yields the protein CASSLSGLGAGRGIRNQPQHF.